The present T cell receptor beta chain was sequenced within a study of blood T cells in healthy people across ages. The second PCR ran about 6 to 12 cycles with a sample-barcoded 5' primer and J-beta primers. TCRdb recomputed calls from the 5' RACE reads with MiXCR, one row per CDR3 protein. The data show around 990,000 distinct CDR3 sequences, almost 25% seen once. V lost 1 base and J 0 bases, leaving 9 bases between the germline ends. The CDR3 loop spans 16 amino acids. CDR1 and CDR2 (germline): LGHNA, YSLEER. In its sample, this clonotype was seen a few times. Another study also made use of these data, one on T cells of mothers and their children.

The specimen sequenced was blood. This sequence originates from a girl aged 2-10 years in good health. V usage is TRBV4-3 and J usage is TRBJ1-4; D call uncertain. The chain's CDR3 is CASSQGTGSTNEKLFF. The CDR3 DNA is TGCGCCAGCAGCCAAGGGACTGGTTCAACTAATGAAAAACTGTTTTTT.